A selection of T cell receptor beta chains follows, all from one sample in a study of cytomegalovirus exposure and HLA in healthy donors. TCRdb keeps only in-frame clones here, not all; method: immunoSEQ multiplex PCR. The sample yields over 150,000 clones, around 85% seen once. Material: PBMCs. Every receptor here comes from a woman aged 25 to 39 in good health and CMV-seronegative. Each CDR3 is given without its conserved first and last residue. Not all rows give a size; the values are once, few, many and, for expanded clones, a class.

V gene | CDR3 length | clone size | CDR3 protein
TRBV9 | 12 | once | ASSVTGATDTQY
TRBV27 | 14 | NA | ASSTRTGDSNQPQH
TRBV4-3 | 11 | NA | ASSQDPNEKLF
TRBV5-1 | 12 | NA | ASSFNGGAGELF
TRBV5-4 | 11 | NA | ASSPGPNTEAF
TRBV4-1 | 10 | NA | ASSQGAAEQY
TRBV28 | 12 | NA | ASSSGLARNEQF
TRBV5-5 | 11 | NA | ASSQAPGYEQY
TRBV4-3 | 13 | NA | ASSQDGDSGNTIY
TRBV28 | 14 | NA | ASSLSQGGAYNEQF
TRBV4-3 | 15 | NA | ASSQAPAGLRAAEQF
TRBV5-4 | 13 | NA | ASSLEGRGIYGYT
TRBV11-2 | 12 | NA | ASSLGRQGYEQY
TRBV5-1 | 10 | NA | ASRYNTDTQY
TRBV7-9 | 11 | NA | ASSLAFGETQY
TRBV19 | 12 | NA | ASSAYISPETQY
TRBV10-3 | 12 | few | ASRPGQEATEAF
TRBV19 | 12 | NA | ASQPASSSYEQY
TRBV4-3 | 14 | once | ASSQVNRQGAYEQY
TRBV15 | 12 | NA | ATSSYYGGLLAF